A single sample gave rise to the 16 T cell receptor beta chains below, sequenced in a study of T cells in localized non-small cell lung cancer. Assay: immunoSEQ multiplex PCR; the TCRdb copy retains only in-frame clones and omits some. The sample records under 40,000 clones, over 70% being singletons. Sequencing was performed on peripheral blood, taken before any cancer treatment. The receptor set was obtained from a male donor at least 60 years old with stage III squamous cell lung carcinoma.

The chain couples TRBV29-1 to TRBJ2-5; D gene uncertain. The CDR3 sequence is 14 residues long. Trimming took off 2 bases at V and 1 base at J, with 11 bases between the two ends. CDR1 is SQVTM, CDR2 ANQGSEA, per germline. CDR3 coding DNA: TGCAGCGTTGAACCGAAGACTTCCCAAGAGACCCAGTACTTC. As protein: CSVEPKTSQETQYF.

V usage is TRBV2 and J usage is TRBJ1-1, with unresolved D. The CDR3 covers 14 residues. The V gene lost 4 bases and the J gene lost 0 bases, with 9 bases spanning the gap. Germline-derived CDR1 and CDR2 are SNHLY and FYNNEI. The CDR3: CASSAWGMNTEAFF. For the CDR3, the DNA is TGTGCCAGCAGTGCTTGGGGTATGAACACTGAAGCTTTCTTT.

V is TRBV18 and J is TRBJ1-5, with 10 positions matching TRBD1. CDR1 and CDR2 (germline): KGHSH, LQKENI. This CDR3 contains 18 residues. V lost 0 bases and J lost 1; bases outside the gene matches: 6. The CDR3 here is CASSPPILTGGSNQPQHF. As DNA, the CDR3 is TGTGCCAGCTCACCACCGATTTTGACAGGGGGCAGCAATCAGCCCCAGCATTTT.

The chain links TRBV7-3 to TRBJ1-1; TRBD1 agrees at 8 bases. Losses at the gene ends were 5 bases for V and 4 bases for J; bases not matched to a gene: 3. Germline V CDR1 and CDR2: SGHTA, FQGTGA. This CDR3 has 13 residues. In DNA form, the CDR3 reads TGTGCCAGCAGCGCACAGGGGGGCACTGAAGCTTTCTTT. It encodes CASSAQGGTEAFF.

The gene calls are TRBV7-2 and TRBJ1-1, with D unresolved. The CDR3 has 16 residues. Trimming took 5 bases from V and 11 from J, leaving 27 bases between them. Germline V lookup: CDR1 SGHTA, CDR2 FQGNSA. The CDR3 bases are TGTGCCAGCAGCATTAGGCGGGCGAAAGGAGTTGTTGCGGCTTTCTTT. Its protein is CASSIRRAKGVVAAFF.

V is TRBV30 and J is TRBJ1-5, with a tentative D call TRBD1 (6 bases). There are 12 residues in the CDR3. Germline V gene data show CDR1 as GTSNPN and CDR2 as SVGIG (reference sequence). With 5 bases removed from V and 4 bases from J, the gap between germline ends came to 9 bases. CDR3 in amino acids: CAWGQRNQPQHF. In DNA form, the CDR3 reads TGTGCCTGGGGACAGAGGAATCAGCCCCAGCATTTT.

The chain joins TRBV19 to TRBJ1-1; 7 positions agree with TRBD1. The CDR3 consists of 13 residues. Germline CDR1 is LNHDA and CDR2 is SQIVND (reference sequence). The V gene end was trimmed by 4 bases and the J gene end by 5 bases; junction bases not matched to a gene: 4. The CDR3 sequence: CASSTTGRTEAFF. The CDR3 bases are TGTGCCAGTAGTACGACAGGGCGGACTGAAGCTTTCTTT.

This sequence joins TRBV30 and TRBJ2-3; 8 positions match TRBD1. The CDR3 has 12 residues. The junction had 3 bases not matched to a gene; V was cut back by 4 bases and J by 6 bases. Per the germline V gene, CDR1 is GTSNPN and CDR2 is SVGIG (reference sequence). The CDR3 DNA reads TGTGCCTGGACCCGGACAGGGGATACGCAGTATTTT. Translated: CAWTRTGDTQYF.

V usage is TRBV5-1 and J usage is TRBJ2-1, with TRBD2 matching 7 bases. V lost 0 bases to trimming and J lost 6 bases; unmatched junction nucleotides: 6. Germline V lookup: CDR1 SGHRS, CDR2 YFSETQ. The CDR3 is made up of 15 amino acids. CDR3 loop: CASSLGGGALNEQFF. The DNA for the CDR3 is TGCGCCAGCAGCTTGGGCGGGGGAGCCCTCAATGAGCAGTTCTTC.

The V gene is TRBV14, the J gene TRBJ2-1; possibly TRBD1 or TRBD2 for D (6 bases each). The germline gives CDR1 SGHDN, CDR2 FVKESK. Trimming took 1 base from V and 8 from J, leaving 9 bases between them. CDR3 length equals 13 residues. CDR3 DNA: TGTGCCAGCAGCCAAGTTCGGGGGCATGAGCAGTTCTTC. Translated: CASSQVRGHEQFF.

The chain carries TRBV5-4 and TRBJ1-2; possibly TRBD1 for D (5 bases). The CDR3 totals 13 residues. In germline, CDR1 is SGHNT, CDR2 YYREEE (reference sequence). The V gene lost 2 bases and the J gene lost 8 bases, with 13 bases spanning the gap. The CDR3 here is CASSLRGDGGYTF. The CDR3, as DNA: TGTGCCAGCAGCTTACGGGGGGACGGGGGCTACACCTTC.

V gene TRBV5-1 combines with J gene TRBJ1-6, with no clear D. V lost 0 bases and J 3 bases, leaving 10 bases between the germline ends. The CDR3 consists of 16 residues. Germline V lookup: CDR1 SGHRS, CDR2 YFSETQ. The CDR3 bases are TGCGCCAGCAGCTTGGCTATGGGCGGCTATAATTCACCCCTCCACTTT. It translates to CASSLAMGGYNSPLHF. Combining the CDR3 with reference TRBV5-1 and TRBJ1-6 gives the whole variable domain KAGVTQTPRYLIKTRGQQVTLSCSPISGHRSVSWYQQTPGQGLQFLFEYFSETQRNKGNFPGRFSGRQFSNSRSEMNVSTLELGDSALYLCASSLAMGGYNSPLHFGNGTRLTVT.

This clone was seen a few times. CDR3 sequence (DNA): TGCGCCAGCAGTGATTCAGGGAGCTATGGCTACACCTTC. It specifies CASSDSGSYGYTF. The chain employs TRBV10-2 and TRBJ1-2; D might be TRBD1 (5 bases). This CDR3 is 13 amino acids long. The germline V and J ends were trimmed by 3 bases and 4 bases, with 9 bases remaining between them. Germline lookup yields CDR1 WSHSY and CDR2 SAAADI.

The rearrangement uses TRBV2 and TRBJ1-5; TRBD1 agrees at 8 bases. V gave up 7 bases and J gave up 6 bases; unmatched junction bases: 5. This CDR3 spans 13 amino acids. Germline V lookup: CDR1 SNHLY, CDR2 FYNNEI. The CDR3: CASTRTGTQPQHF. The CDR3 bases are TGTGCCAGCACCCGGACAGGGACTCAGCCCCAGCATTTT.

The V and J genes are TRBV7-2 and TRBJ2-7, with D perhaps matching TRBD2 (5 bases). V shed 1 base and J shed 7 bases, with 14 bases lying between them. Germline loops: CDR1 SGHTA, CDR2 FQGNSA. This CDR3 is 14 amino acids long. CDR3 residues: CASSLVGPRGEQYF. The CDR3 coding sequence is TGTGCCAGCAGCTTAGTTGGGCCCCGCGGGGAGCAGTACTTC.

The rearrangement links TRBV6-1 to TRBJ2-3; D could derive from TRBD1 or TRBD2 (6 bases each). This CDR3 has 13 amino acids. The germline CDR1 and CDR2 sequences are MNHNS and SASEGT. V was pared by 8 bases and J by 6 bases, with 15 bases between. The CDR3 DNA follows: TGTGCCAGCGGGGGCCTGGGGAGGGATACGCAGTATTTT. The encoded protein is CASGGLGRDTQYF.